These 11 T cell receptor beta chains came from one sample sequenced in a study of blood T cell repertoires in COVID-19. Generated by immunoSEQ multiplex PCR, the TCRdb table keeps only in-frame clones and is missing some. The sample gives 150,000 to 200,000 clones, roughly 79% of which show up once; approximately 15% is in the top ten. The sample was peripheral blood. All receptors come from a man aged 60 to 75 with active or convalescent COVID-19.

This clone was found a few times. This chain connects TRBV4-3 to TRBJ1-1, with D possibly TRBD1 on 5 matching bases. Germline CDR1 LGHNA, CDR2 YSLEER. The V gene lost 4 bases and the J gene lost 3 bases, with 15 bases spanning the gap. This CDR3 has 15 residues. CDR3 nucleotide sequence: TGCGCCAGCAGCCTCCAACCCACGGGGGACACTGAAGCTTTCTTT. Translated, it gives CASSLQPTGDTEAFF.

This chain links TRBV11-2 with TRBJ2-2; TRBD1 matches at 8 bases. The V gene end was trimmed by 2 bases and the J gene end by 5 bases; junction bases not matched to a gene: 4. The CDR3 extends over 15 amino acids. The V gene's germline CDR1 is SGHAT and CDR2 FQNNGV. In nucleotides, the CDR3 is TGTGCCAGCAGCTTACAGGGGGCGAGTACCGGGGAGCTGTTTTTT. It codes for CASSLQGASTGELFF.

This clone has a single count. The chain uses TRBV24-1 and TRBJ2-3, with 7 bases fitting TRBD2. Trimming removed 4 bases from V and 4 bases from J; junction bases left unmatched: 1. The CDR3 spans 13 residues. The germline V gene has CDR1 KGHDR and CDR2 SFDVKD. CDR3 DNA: TGTGCCACCAGTGAGGGGGGGGCAGATACGCAGTATTTT. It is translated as CATSEGGADTQYF.

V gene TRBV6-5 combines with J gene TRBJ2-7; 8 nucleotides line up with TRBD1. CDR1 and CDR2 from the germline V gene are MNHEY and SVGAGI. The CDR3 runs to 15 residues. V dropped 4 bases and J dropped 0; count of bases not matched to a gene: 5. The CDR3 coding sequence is TGTGCCAGCAGTTCCTGGGACAGGAGCTCCTACGAGCAGTACTTC. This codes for CASSSWDRSSYEQYF.

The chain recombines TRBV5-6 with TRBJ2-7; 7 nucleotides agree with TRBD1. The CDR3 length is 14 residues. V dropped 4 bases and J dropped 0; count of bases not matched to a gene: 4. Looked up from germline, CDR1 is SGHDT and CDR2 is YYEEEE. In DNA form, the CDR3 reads TGTGCCAGCAGCGTGGGACAGACCTCCTACGAGCAGTACTTC. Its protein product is CASSVGQTSYEQYF.

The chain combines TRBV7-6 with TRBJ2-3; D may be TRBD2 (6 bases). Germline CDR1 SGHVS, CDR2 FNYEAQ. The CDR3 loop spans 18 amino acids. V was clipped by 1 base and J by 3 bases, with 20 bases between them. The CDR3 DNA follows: TGTGCCAGCAGCTTAGAAGTAGTAGCGGACCTTGGGACAGATACGCAGTATTTT. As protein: CASSLEVVADLGTDTQYF.

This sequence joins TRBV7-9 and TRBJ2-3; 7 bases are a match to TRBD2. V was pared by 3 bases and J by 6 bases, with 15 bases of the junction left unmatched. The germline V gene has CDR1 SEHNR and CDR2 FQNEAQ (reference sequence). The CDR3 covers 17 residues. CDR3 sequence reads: CASSFKNRLAVRDTQYF. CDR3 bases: TGTGCCAGCAGCTTTAAGAACCGTCTAGCGGTCCGGGATACGCAGTATTTT.

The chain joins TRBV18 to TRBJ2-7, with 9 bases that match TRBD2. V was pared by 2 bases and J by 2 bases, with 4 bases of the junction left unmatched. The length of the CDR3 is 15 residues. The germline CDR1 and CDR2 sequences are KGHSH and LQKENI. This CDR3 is CASSPGAGGPYEQYF. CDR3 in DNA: TGTGCCAGCTCACCAGGGGCGGGAGGGCCCTACGAGCAGTACTTC.

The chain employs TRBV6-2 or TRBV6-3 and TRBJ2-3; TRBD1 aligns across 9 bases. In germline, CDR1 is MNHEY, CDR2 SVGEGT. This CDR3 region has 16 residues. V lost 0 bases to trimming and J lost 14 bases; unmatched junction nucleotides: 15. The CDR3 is CASSYSRPGQGIVGYF. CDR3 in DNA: TGTGCCAGCAGTTACTCGAGACCGGGACAGGGAATAGTGGGGTATTTT.

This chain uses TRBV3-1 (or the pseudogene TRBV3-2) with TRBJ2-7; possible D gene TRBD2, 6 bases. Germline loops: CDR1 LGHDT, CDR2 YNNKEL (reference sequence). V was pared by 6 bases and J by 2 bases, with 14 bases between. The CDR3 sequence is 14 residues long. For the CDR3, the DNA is TGTGCCAGCAGTGACGGCGGGACGACCTACGAGCAGTACTTC. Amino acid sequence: CASSDGGTTYEQYF.

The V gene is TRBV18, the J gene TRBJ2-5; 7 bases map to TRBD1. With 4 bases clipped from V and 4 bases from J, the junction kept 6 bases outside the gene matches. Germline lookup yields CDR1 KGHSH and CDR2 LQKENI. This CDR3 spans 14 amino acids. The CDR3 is CASSQDRAGETQYF. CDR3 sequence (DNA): TGTGCCAGCTCACAAGACAGGGCTGGAGAGACCCAGTACTTC.